What follows are 18 T cell receptor beta chains derived from one specimen sequenced in a study of T cells after yellow fever vaccination. TCRdb recomputed calls from the 5' RACE reads with MiXCR, one row per CDR3 protein. The profile shows some 350,000 distinct CDR3 sequences, more than 8.5% of them singletons. The sample in question was PBMCs, obtained on the day of the first yellow fever vaccination. The receptors stem from a man aged 18 to 30 who received the YFV17D yellow fever vaccine.

This clonotype was counted many times. The V and J genes are TRBV25-1 and TRBJ2-3; TRBD2 aligns across 11 bases. CDR1 is MGHDK, CDR2 SYGVNS, per germline. The CDR3 sequence is 17 residues long. V shed 3 bases, J shed 6 bases, and the junction held 11 bases outside the gene matches. CDR3 nucleotides: TGTGCCAGCAGTGAGGAGGGGACTAGCGGAGGTGGGGATACGCAGTATTTT. Translated: CASSEEGTSGGGDTQYF.

This clonotype has just a few counts. This chain connects TRBV6-2 or TRBV6-3 to TRBJ2-7; 10 bases match TRBD2. Germline V lookup: CDR1 MNHEY, CDR2 SVGEGT. V lost 3 bases and J lost 7; bases outside the gene matches: 15. The length of the CDR3 is 17 residues. The CDR3 is CASSYRQRGGPTCEQYV. In nucleotides, the CDR3 is TGTGCCAGCAGTTATCGACAGCGGGGGGGTCCTACGTGTGAGCAGTACGTC.

This clonotype appeared a few times. V and J are TRBV5-4 and TRBJ2-3; TRBD2 aligns across 7 bases. V was clipped by 0 bases and J by 2 bases; unmatched bases: 9. There are 17 residues in the CDR3. Germline loops: CDR1 SGHNT, CDR2 YYREEE (reference sequence). The CDR3 spells CASSLAFGGGDTDTQYF. The DNA of the CDR3 is TGTGCCAGCAGCTTGGCCTTCGGCGGGGGAGACACAGATACGCAGTATTTT.

The V gene is TRBV12-3 or TRBV12-4, the J gene TRBJ2-2, with 8 nucleotides matching TRBD1. CDR3 length: 16 amino acids. Trimming at V came to 5 bases and at J to 0 bases, leaving 5 bases not matched to a gene. The CDR3 nucleotides are TGTGCCAGCAGTCGGTGGGGACAGGCGAACACCGGGGAGCTGTTTTTT. It specifies CASSRWGQANTGELFF.

This clonotype was detected only a few times. The chain combines TRBV7-6 with TRBJ2-3; unclear D gene. CDR1 is SGHVS and CDR2 is FNYEAQ in the germline V gene. The length of the CDR3 is 14 residues. V was trimmed by 1 base and J by 8 bases, leaving 13 bases between them. CDR3 residues: CASSLEATLSTQYF. DNA for the CDR3: TGTGCCAGCAGCTTAGAGGCGACTCTCAGTACGCAGTATTTT.

The chain links TRBV21-1 to TRBJ2-4. TRBV21-1 is classified as a pseudogene. CDR3 size: 13 residues. The DNA of the CDR3 is TGTGCCAGCAGCAAAGCCGATAAAAACATTCAGTACTTC. The encoded protein is CASSKADKNIQYF.

As for this clonotype: This may come from a read error, since a much larger clone is one base off. The chain combines TRBV28 with TRBJ2-3; D possibly corresponds to TRBD2 (5 bases). Trimming cost V 4 bases and J 3 bases, with 14 bases left between them. The CDR3 covers 15 residues. CDR1 is MDHEN, CDR2 SYDVKM, per germline. CDR3 bases: TGTGCCAGCAGTTCCAACGTCGGGATAACAGATACGCAGTATTTT. This encodes CASSSNVGITDTQYF. Full variable domain (rest looked up from reference TRBV28 and TRBJ2-3): DVKVTQSSRYLVKRTGEKVFLECVQDMDHENMFWYRQDPGLGLRLIYFSYDVKMKEKGDIPEGYSVSREKKERFSLILESASTNQTSMYLCASSSNVGITDTQYFGPGTRLTVL.

In this sample, this clonotype turned up a few times. J is TRBJ2-3 and V is TRBV29-1; 12 nucleotides align to TRBD2. The CDR3 length is 14 residues. The J segment lost 5 bases and the V segment lost 4 bases, leaving 4 bases of the junction unmatched. Germline lookup yields CDR1 SQVTM and CDR2 ANQGSEA. CDR3 in DNA: TGCAGCGTTGGAGGACTAGCGGGGCAAGATACGCAGTATTTT. Translated, it gives CSVGGLAGQDTQYF.

This clonotype has just a few counts. CDR3 bases: TGTGCCAGCAGTTTTAGCCTGGATACGCAGTATTTT. Its translation is CASSFSLDTQYF. The chain employs TRBV12-3 or TRBV12-4 and TRBJ2-3; D remains ambiguous. The CDR3 length is 12 residues. Between the trimmed V and J ends, which lost 3 bases and 6 bases, there was a span of 7 bases.

This clonotype was seen a few times. The chain has TRBV15 and TRBJ1-2; D is perhaps TRBD1 (5 bases). The germline V and J ends were trimmed by 0 bases and 4 bases, with 9 bases remaining between them. The CDR3 runs to 14 residues. Germline CDR1 reads LNHNV; CDR2 reads YYDKDF (reference sequence). The CDR3, as DNA: TGTGCCACCAGCAGAGATTCGGGGCTCTATGGCTACACCTTC. Translated: CATSRDSGLYGYTF.

Many counts were recorded for this clonotype. The CDR3 reads CASSVEQETQYF. In nucleotides, the CDR3 is TGTGCCAGCAGCGTAGAGCAAGAGACCCAGTACTTC. The chain joins TRBV9 to TRBJ2-5; D is undetermined. The V gene lost 0 bases and the J gene lost 2 bases, with 2 bases spanning the gap. Germline V gene sequence: CDR1 SGDLS, CDR2 YYNGEE. CDR3 size: 12 residues. Full variable domain (missing parts from reference TRBV9 and TRBJ2-5): DSGVTQTPKHLITATGQRVTLRCSPRSGDLSVYWYQQSLDQGLQFLIQYYNGEERAKGNILERFSAQQFPDLHSELNLSSLELGDSALYFCASSVEQETQYFGPGTRLLVL.

This sequence joins TRBV7-9 and TRBJ2-5, with a tentative D call TRBD1 (6 bases). CDR1 is SEHNR, CDR2 FQNEAQ, per germline (reference sequence). This CDR3 is built from 12 residues. Trimming took off 6 bases at V and 9 bases at J, with 14 bases between the two ends. The CDR3 is CASRLTGSPQYF. The CDR3 nucleotides are TGTGCCAGCAGGTTGACAGGTTCGCCCCAGTACTTC.

CDR3: CASSPPPRGRYNEKLFF. CDR3 in DNA: TGTGCCAGCAGCCCACCTCCAAGGGGCAGATATAATGAAAAACTGTTTTTT. V gene TRBV7-2 combines with J gene TRBJ1-4, with a tentative D call TRBD1 (5 bases). This CDR3 has 17 amino acids. V was clipped by 5 bases and J by 4 bases, with 20 bases between them. Germline CDR1 and CDR2: SGHTA and FQGNSA.

Ten or more counts support this clonotype. The chain employs TRBV3-1 and TRBJ2-3, with TRBD2 matching 9 bases. This CDR3 region has 15 residues. Germline V CDR1 and CDR2: LGHDT, YNNKEL (reference sequence). V dropped 4 bases and J dropped 2; count of bases not matched to a gene: 4. The CDR3 DNA follows: TGTGCCAGCAGCCCGACTAGCGGAGTCACAGATACGCAGTATTTT. Protein: CASSPTSGVTDTQYF.

V usage is TRBV7-2 and J usage is TRBJ1-4; D remains ambiguous. Germline V gene data show CDR1 as SGHTA and CDR2 as FQGNSA. The length of the CDR3 is 16 residues. The V end lost 4 bases, the J end lost 3 bases, and 15 bases lay between the germline ends. Written as DNA, the CDR3 is TGTGCCAGCAGCTCCGCGCCTGCTAGGGCTAATGAAAAACTGTTTTTT. It is translated as CASSSAPARANEKLFF. The full variable domain, in which reference TRBV7-2 and TRBJ1-4 provide the parts outside the CDR3, is GAGVSQSPSNKVTEKGKDVELRCDPISGHTALYWYRQSLGQGLEFLIYFQGNSAPDKSGLPSDRFSAERTGGSVSTLTIQRTQQEDSAVYLCASSSAPARANEKLFFGSGTQLSVL.

The sample holds a few counts of this clonotype. The chain uses TRBV2 and TRBJ1-5; no clear D gene. The ends were cut back, 5 bases at V and 0 bases at J, with 11 bases in the middle. This CDR3 is 15 amino acids long. CDR1 and CDR2 from the germline V gene are SNHLY and FYNNEI. CDR3 in amino acids: CASSNGRHSNQPQHF. As DNA, the CDR3 is TGTGCCAGCAGTAATGGACGGCATAGCAATCAGCCCCAGCATTTT. Full variable domain (rest looked up from reference TRBV2 and TRBJ1-5): EPEVTQTPSHQVTQMGQEVILRCVPISNHLYFYWYRQILGQKVEFLVSFYNNEISEKSEIFDDQFSVERPDGSNFTLKIRSTKLEDSAMYFCASSNGRHSNQPQHFGDGTRLSIL.

The rearrangement uses TRBV18 and TRBJ2-2; D might be TRBD2 (5 bases). V lost 0 bases to trimming and J lost 0 bases, with 5 bases between them. Germline values: CDR1 KGHSH, CDR2 LQKENI. The CDR3 has 15 amino acids. The CDR3 protein is CASSPPTTNTGELFF. CDR3 sequence (DNA): TGTGCCAGCTCACCACCGACTACGAACACCGGGGAGCTGTTTTTT.

The chain has TRBV7-2 and TRBJ2-3, with D possibly TRBD2 on 6 matching bases. The germline V gene has CDR1 SGHTA and CDR2 FQGNSA. V dropped 3 bases and J dropped 2 bases, with 9 bases sitting between them. The CDR3 sequence is 14 residues long. CDR3 protein: CASSFGSHTDTQYF. DNA for the CDR3: TGTGCCAGCAGCTTCGGGAGCCACACAGATACGCAGTATTTT. Drawing the rest from reference TRBV7-2 and TRBJ2-3, the complete variable domain is GAGVSQSPSNKVTEKGKDVELRCDPISGHTALYWYRQSLGQGLEFLIYFQGNSAPDKSGLPSDRFSAERTGGSVSTLTIQRTQQEDSAVYLCASSFGSHTDTQYFGPGTRLTVL.